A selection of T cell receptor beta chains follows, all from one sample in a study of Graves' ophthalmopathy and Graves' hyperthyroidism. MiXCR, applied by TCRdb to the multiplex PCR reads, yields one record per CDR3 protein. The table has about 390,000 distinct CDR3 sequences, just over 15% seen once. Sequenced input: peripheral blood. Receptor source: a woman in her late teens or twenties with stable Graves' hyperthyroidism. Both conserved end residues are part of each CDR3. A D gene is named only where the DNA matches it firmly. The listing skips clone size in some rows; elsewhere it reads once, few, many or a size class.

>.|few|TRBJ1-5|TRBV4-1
CASSQGPEGGYSNQPQHF
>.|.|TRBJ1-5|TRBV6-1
CASGLSLTQPQHF
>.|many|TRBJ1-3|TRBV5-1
CASSLAGVGNTIYF
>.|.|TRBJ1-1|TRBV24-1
CATSDNAGDAFF
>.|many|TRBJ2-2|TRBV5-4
CASSLAVLPANTGELFF
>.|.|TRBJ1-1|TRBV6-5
CASSSQGAAFF
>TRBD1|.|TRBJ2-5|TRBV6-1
CASSGPDRGTQYF
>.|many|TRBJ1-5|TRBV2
CASSEARGGQPQHF
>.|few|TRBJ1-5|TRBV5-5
CASSPIGDQPQHF
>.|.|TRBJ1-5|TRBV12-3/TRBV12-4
CASGPGGLQPQHF
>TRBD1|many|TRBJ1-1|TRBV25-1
CASRKGQVNTEAFF
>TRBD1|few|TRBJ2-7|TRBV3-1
CASSSEGQGDEQYF